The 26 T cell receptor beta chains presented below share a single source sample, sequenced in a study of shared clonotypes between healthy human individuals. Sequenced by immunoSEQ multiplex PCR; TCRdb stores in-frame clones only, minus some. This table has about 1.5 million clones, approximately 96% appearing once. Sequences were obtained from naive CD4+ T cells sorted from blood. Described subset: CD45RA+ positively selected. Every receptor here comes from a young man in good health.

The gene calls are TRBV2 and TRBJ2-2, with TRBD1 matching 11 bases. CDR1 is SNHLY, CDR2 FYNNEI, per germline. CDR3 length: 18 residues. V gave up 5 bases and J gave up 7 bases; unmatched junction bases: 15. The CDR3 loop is CASSTGQGAIARFGELFF. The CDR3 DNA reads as TGTGCCAGCAGTACCGGACAGGGGGCGATAGCGCGGTTCGGGGAGCTGTTTTTT. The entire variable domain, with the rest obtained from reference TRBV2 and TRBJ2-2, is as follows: EPEVTQTPSHQVTQMGQEVILRCVPISNHLYFYWYRQILGQKVEFLVSFYNNEISEKSEIFDDQFSVERPDGSNFTLKIRSTKLEDSAMYFCASSTGQGAIARFGELFFGEGSRLTVL.

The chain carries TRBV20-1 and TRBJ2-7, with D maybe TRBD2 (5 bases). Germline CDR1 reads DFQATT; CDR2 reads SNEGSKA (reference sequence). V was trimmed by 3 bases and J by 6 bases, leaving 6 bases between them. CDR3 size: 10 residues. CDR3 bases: TGCAGTGCTAGGGAGGTCGAGCAGTACTTC. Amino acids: CSAREVEQYF.

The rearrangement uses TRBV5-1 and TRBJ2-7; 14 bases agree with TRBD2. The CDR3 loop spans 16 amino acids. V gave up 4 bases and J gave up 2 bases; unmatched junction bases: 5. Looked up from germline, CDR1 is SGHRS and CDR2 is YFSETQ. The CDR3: CASSPGLAGAPYEQYF. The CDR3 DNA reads TGCGCCAGCAGCCCGGGACTAGCGGGAGCCCCCTACGAGCAGTACTTC.

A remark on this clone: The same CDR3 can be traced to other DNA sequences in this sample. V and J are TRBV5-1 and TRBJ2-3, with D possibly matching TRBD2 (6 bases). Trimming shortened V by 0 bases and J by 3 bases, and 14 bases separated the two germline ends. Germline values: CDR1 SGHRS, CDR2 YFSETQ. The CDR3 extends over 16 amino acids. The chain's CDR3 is CASSLVGSGSTDTQYF. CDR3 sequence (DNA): TGCGCCAGCAGCTTGGTCGGGAGCGGGTCAACAGATACGCAGTATTTT.

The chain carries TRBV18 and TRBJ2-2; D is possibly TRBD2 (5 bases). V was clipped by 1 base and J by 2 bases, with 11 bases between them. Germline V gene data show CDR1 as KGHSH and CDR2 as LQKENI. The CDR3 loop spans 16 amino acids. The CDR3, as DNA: TGTGCCAGCTCACCACAGACACGGGGAAACACCGGGGAGCTGTTTTTT. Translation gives CASSPQTRGNTGELFF.

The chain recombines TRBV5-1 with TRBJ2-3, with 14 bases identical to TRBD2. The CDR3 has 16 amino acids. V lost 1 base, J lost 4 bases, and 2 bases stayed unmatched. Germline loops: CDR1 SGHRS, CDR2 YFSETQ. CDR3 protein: CASSLMGLAGADTQYF. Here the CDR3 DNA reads TGCGCCAGCAGCTTGATGGGACTAGCGGGAGCAGATACGCAGTATTTT.

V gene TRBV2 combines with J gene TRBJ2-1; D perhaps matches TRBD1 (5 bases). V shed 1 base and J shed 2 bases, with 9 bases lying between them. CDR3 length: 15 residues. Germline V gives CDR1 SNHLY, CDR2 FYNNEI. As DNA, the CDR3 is TGTGCCAGCAGTGAAGAGGCAGGGACCTACAATGAGCAGTTCTTC. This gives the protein CASSEEAGTYNEQFF.

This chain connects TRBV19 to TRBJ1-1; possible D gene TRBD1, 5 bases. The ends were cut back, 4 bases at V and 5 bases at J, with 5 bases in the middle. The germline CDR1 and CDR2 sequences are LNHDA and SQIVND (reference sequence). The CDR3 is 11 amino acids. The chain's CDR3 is CASSRGTEAFF. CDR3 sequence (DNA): TGTGCCAGTAGTAGGGGGACTGAAGCTTTCTTT. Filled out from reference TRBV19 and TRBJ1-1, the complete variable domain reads DGGITQSPKYLFRKEGQNVTLSCEQNLNHDAMYWYRQDPGQGLRLIYYSQIVNDFQKGDIAEGYSVSREKKESFPLTVTSAQKNPTAFYLCASSRGTEAFFGQGTRLTVV.

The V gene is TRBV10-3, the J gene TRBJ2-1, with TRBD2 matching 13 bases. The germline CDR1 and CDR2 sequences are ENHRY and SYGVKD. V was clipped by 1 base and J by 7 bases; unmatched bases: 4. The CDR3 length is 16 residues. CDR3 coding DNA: TGTGCCATCAGTGAGTATGTGACTAGCGGGGGGAATGAGCAGTTCTTC. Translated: CAISEYVTSGGNEQFF.

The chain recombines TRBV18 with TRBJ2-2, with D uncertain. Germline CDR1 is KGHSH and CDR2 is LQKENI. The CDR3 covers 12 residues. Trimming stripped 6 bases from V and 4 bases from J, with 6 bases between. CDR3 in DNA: TGTGCCAGCTCCTCGGCCACCGGGGAGCTGTTTTTT. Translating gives CASSSATGELFF. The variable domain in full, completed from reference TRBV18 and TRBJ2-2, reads NAGVMQNPRHLVRRRGQEARLRCSPMKGHSHVYWYRQLPEEGLKFMVYLQKENIIDESGMPKERFSAEFPKEGPSILRIQQVVRGDSAAYFCASSSATGELFFGEGSRLTVL.

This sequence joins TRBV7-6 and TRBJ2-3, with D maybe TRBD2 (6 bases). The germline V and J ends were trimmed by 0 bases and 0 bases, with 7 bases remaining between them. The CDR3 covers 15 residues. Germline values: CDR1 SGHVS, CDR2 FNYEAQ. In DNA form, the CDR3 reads TGTGCCAGCAGCTTAGCGGGAGGCAGCACAGATACGCAGTATTTT. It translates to CASSLAGGSTDTQYF.

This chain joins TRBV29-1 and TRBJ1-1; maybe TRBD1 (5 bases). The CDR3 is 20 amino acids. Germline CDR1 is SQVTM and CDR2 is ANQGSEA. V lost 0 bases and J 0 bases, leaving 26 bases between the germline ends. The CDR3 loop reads CSVEDKRWRAKGSMNTEAFF. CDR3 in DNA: TGCAGCGTTGAAGATAAGCGATGGAGGGCCAAGGGGAGCATGAACACTGAAGCTTTCTTT.

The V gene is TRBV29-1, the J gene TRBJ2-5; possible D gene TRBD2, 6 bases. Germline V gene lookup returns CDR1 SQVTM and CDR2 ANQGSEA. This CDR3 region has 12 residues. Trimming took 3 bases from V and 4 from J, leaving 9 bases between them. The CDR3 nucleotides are TGCAGCGTTGATGTGACTAGAGAGACCCAGTACTTC. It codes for CSVDVTRETQYF.

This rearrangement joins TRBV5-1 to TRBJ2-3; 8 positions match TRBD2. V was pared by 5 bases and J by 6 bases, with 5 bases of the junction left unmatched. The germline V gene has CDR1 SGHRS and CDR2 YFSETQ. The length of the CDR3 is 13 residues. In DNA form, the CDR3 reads TGCGCCAGCAGGTGGCGGGAGGAGGATACGCAGTATTTT. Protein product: CASRWREEDTQYF.

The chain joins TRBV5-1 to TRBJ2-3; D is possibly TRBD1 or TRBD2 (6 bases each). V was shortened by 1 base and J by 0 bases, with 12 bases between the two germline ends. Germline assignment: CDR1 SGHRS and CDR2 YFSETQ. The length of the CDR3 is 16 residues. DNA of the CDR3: TGCGCCAGCAGCTTGACTCGGGGGCATAGCACAGATACGCAGTATTTT. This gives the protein CASSLTRGHSTDTQYF. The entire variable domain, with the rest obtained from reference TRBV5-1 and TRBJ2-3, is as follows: KAGVTQTPRYLIKTRGQQVTLSCSPISGHRSVSWYQQTPGQGLQFLFEYFSETQRNKGNFPGRFSGRQFSNSRSEMNVSTLELGDSALYLCASSLTRGHSTDTQYFGPGTRLTVL.

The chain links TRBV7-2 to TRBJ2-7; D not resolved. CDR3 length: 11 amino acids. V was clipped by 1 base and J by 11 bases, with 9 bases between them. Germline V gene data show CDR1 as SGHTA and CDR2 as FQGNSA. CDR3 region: CASSLDIIKYF. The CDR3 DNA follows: TGTGCCAGCAGCTTAGATATAATCAAGTACTTC.

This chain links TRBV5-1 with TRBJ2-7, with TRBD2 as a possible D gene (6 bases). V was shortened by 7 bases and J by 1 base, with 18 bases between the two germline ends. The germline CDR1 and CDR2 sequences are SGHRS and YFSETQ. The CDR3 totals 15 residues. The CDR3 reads CASSPRGRGSYEQYF. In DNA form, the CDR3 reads TGCGCCAGCTCCCCCCGAGGGCGGGGATCCTACGAGCAGTACTTC.

The CDR3 DNA follows: TGTGCCAGCAGTGATCACAGGGGTGGCTACACCTTC. Amino acids: CASSDHRGGYTF. The chain links TRBV25-1 to TRBJ1-2, with 7 nucleotides matching TRBD1. V lost 3 bases to trimming and J lost 7 bases; unmatched junction nucleotides: 2. There are 12 residues in the CDR3. Germline CDR1 is MGHDK and CDR2 is SYGVNS.

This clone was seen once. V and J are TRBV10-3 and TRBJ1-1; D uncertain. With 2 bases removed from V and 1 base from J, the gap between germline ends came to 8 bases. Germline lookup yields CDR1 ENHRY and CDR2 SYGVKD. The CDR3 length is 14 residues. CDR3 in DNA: TGTGCCATCAGTGAGGGGTTGAAGAACACTGAAGCTTTCTTT. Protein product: CAISEGLKNTEAFF.

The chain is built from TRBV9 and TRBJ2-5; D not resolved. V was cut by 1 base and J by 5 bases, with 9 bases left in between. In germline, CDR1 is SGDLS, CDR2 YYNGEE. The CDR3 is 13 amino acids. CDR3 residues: CASSVYGWETQYF. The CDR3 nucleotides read TGTGCCAGCAGCGTATATGGGTGGGAGACCCAGTACTTC.

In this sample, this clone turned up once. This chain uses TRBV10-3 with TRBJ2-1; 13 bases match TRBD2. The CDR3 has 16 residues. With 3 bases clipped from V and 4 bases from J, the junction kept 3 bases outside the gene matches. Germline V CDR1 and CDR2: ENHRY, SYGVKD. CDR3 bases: TGTGCCATCAGTGAACTAGCGGGAGGGGGATACAATGAGCAGTTCTTC. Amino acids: CAISELAGGGYNEQFF.

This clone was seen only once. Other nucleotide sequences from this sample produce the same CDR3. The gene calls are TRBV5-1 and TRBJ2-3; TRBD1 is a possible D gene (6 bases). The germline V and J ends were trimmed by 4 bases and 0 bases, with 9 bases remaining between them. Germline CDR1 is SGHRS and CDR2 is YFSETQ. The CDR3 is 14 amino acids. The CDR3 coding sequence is TGCGCCAGCAGCCAGGACAGCAGCACAGATACGCAGTATTTT. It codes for CASSQDSSTDTQYF.

The CDR3 bases are TGTGCCAGCAGGCCCTGGGTTGGCAGGCTGGCTGAAGCTTTCTTT. It yields the protein CASRPWVGRLAEAFF. The chain employs TRBV27 and TRBJ1-1; D call uncertain. The V end was cut by 6 bases, the J end by 6 bases, with 20 bases between. Germline assignment: CDR1 MNHEY and CDR2 SMNVEV (reference sequence). There are 15 residues in the CDR3.

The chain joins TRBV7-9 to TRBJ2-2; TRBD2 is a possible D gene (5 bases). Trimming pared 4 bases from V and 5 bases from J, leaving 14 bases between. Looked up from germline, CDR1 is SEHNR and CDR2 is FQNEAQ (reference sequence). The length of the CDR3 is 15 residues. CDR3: CASSSGRGATGELFF. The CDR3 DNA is TGTGCCAGCAGCTCCGGACGGGGAGCTACCGGGGAGCTGTTTTTT.

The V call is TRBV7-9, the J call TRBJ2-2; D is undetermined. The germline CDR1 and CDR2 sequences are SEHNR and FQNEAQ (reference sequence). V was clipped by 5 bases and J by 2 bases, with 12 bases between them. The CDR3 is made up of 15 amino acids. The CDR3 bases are TGTGCCAGCAGCATTAACAAGGAAAACACCGGGGAGCTGTTTTTT. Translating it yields CASSINKENTGELFF.

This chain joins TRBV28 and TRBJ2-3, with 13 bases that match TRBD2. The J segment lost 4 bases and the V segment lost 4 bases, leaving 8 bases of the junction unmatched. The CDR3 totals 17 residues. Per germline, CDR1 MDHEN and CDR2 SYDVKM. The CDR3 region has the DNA TGTGCCAGCAGTTGGACTAGCGGGAGTAATATCGCAGATACGCAGTATTTT. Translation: CASSWTSGSNIADTQYF. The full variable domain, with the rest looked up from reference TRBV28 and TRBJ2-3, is DVKVTQSSRYLVKRTGEKVFLECVQDMDHENMFWYRQDPGLGLRLIYFSYDVKMKEKGDIPEGYSVSREKKERFSLILESASTNQTSMYLCASSWTSGSNIADTQYFGPGTRLTVL.